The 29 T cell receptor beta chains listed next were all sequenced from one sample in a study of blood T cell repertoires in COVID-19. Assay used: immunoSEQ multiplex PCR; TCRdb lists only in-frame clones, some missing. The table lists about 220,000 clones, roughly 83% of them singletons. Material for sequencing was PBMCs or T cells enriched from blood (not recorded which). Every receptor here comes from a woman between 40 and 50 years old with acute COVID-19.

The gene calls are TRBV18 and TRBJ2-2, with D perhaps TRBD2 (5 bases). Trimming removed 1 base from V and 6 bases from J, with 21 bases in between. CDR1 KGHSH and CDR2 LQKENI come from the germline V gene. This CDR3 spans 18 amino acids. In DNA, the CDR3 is TGTGCCAGCTCACCACTGTCCCGTGCGGGCAGGAAGGCCGGGGAGCTGTTTTTT. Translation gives CASSPLSRAGRKAGELFF. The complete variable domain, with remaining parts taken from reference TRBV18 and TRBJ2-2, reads NAGVMQNPRHLVRRRGQEARLRCSPMKGHSHVYWYRQLPEEGLKFMVYLQKENIIDESGMPKERFSAEFPKEGPSILRIQQVVRGDSAAYFCASSPLSRAGRKAGELFFGEGSRLTVL.

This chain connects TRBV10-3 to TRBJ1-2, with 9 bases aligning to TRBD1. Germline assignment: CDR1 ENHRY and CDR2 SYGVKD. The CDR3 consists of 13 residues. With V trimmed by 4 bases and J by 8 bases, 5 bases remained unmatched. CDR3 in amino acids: CAISGDRDWGYTF. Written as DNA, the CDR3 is TGTGCCATCAGTGGGGACAGGGATTGGGGCTACACCTTC.

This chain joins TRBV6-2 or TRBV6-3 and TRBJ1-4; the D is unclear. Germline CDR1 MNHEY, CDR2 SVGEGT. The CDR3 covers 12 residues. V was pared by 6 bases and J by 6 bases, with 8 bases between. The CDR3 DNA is TGTGCCAGCAGCCCGACTGATGAAAAACTGTTTTTT. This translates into CASSPTDEKLFF.

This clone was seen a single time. Here the CDR3 reads CSVALVSLNTGELFF. CDR3 sequence (DNA): TGCAGCGTTGCTTTGGTTAGCCTGAACACCGGGGAGCTGTTTTTT. The V gene is TRBV29-1, the J gene TRBJ2-2; D unresolved. Germline lookup yields CDR1 SQVTM and CDR2 ANQGSEA. V was trimmed by 4 bases and J by 1 base, leaving 13 bases between them. This CDR3 is 15 amino acids long.

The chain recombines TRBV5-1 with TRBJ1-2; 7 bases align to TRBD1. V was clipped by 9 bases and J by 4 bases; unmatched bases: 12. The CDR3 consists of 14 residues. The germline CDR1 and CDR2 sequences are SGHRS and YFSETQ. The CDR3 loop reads CATYPGGTAYGYTF. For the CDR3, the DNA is TGCGCCACCTACCCCGGCGGGACAGCCTATGGCTACACCTTC.

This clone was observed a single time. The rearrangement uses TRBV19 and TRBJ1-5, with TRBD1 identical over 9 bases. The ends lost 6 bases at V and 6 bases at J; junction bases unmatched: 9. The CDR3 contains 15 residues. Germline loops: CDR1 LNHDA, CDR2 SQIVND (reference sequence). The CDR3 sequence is CASSSTGGHSQPQHF. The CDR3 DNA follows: TGTGCCAGTAGCTCAACAGGGGGCCACAGTCAGCCCCAGCATTTT.

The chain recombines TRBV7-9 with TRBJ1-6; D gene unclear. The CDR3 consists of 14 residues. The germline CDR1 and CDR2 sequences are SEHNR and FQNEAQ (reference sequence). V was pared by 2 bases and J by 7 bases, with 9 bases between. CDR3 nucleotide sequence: TGTGCCAGCAGCTTACAGGCCAAAAATTCACCCCTCCACTTT. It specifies CASSLQAKNSPLHF.

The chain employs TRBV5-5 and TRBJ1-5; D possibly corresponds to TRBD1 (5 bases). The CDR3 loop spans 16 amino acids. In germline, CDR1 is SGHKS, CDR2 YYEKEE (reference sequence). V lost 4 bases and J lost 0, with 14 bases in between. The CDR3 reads CASSPRGVYSNQPQHF. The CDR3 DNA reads TGTGCCAGCAGCCCGCGGGGCGTCTATAGCAATCAGCCCCAGCATTTT.

CDR3 nucleotides: TGTGCCAGCAGCTACGGGACTAACCCCTACGAGCAGTACTTC. Amino acid sequence: CASSYGTNPYEQYF. The V gene is TRBV5-4, the J gene TRBJ2-7; TRBD2 matches at 7 bases. The germline V gene encodes CDR1 SGHNT and CDR2 YYREEE (reference sequence). The CDR3 length is 14 residues. The junction had 5 bases not matched to a gene; V was cut back by 3 bases and J by 2 bases.

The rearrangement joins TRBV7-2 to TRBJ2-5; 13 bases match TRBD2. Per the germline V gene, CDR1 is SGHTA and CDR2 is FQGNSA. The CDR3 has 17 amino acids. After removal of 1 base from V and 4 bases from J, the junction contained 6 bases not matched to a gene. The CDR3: CASSLDGTSGIGETQYF. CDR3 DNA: TGTGCCAGCAGCTTAGATGGGACTAGCGGGATCGGAGAGACCCAGTACTTC.

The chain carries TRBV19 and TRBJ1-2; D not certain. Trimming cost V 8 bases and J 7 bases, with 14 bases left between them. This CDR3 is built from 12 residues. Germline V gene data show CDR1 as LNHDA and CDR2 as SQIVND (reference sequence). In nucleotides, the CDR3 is TGTGCCAGTTCCCCGTCGAACACTGGCTACACCTTC. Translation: CASSPSNTGYTF.

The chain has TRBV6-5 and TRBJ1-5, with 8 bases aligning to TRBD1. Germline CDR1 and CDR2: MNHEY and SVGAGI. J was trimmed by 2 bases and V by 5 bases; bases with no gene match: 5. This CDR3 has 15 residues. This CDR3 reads CASSRTGFGNQPQHF. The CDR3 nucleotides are TGTGCCAGCAGTCGGACAGGGTTTGGCAATCAGCCCCAGCATTTT.

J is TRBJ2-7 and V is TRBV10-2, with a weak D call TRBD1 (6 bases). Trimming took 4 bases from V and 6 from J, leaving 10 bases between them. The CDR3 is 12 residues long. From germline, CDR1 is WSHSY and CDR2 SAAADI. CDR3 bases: TGCGCCAGCAGTGCACAGGGCGGCGAGCAGTACTTC. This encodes CASSAQGGEQYF.

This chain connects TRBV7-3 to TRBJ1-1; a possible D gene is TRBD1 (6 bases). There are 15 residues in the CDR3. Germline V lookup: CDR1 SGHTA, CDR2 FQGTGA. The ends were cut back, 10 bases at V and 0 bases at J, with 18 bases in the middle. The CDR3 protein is CAILSKDSMNTEAFF. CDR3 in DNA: TGTGCCATCCTATCGAAGGACAGCATGAACACTGAAGCTTTCTTT.

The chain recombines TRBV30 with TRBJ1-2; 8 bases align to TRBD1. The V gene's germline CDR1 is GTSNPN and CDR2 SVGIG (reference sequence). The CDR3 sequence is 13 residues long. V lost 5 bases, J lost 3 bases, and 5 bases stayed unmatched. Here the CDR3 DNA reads TGTGCCTGGTCAGTACAGGGGGACTATGGCTACACCTTC. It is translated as CAWSVQGDYGYTF.

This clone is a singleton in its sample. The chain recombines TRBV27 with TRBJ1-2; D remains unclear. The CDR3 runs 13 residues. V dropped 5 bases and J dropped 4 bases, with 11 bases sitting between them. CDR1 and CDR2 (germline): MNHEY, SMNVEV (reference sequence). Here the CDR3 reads CASSPGGVYGYTF. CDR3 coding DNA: TGTGCCAGCAGTCCCGGAGGTGTCTATGGCTACACCTTC.

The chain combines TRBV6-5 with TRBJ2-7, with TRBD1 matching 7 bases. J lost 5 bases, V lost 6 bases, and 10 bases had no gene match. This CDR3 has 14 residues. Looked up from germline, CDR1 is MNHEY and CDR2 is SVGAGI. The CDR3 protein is CASRYRGHIDEQYF. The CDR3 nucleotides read TGTGCCAGCAGGTACAGGGGTCACATCGACGAGCAGTACTTC.

In nucleotides, the CDR3 is TGTGCCAGCAGCTACCGGGGACAGGCCGGAGGAAACACCATATATTTT. This sequence encodes CASSYRGQAGGNTIYF. The gene calls are TRBV5-6 and TRBJ1-3, with 8 positions matching TRBD1. With 3 bases clipped from V and 4 bases from J, the junction kept 9 bases outside the gene matches. The V gene's germline CDR1 is SGHDT and CDR2 YYEEEE. This CDR3 region has 16 residues.

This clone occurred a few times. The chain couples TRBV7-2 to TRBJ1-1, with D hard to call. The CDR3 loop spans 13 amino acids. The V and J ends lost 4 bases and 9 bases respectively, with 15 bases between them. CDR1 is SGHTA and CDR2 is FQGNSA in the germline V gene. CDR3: CASSSGGFGQAFF. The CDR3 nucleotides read TGTGCCAGCAGCTCAGGAGGGTTCGGTCAAGCTTTCTTT.

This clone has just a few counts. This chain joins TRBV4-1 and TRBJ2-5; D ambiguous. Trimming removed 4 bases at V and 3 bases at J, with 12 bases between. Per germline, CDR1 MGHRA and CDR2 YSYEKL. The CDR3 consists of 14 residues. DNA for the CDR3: TGCGCCAGCAGCCCAGCGCCTTCGGAAGAGACCCAGTACTTC. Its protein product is CASSPAPSEETQYF.

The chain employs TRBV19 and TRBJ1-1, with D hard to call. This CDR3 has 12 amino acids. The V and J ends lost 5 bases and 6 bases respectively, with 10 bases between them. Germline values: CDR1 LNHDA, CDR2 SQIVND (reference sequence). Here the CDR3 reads CASSPGEAEAFF. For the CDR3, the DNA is TGTGCCAGTAGTCCCGGAGAGGCTGAAGCTTTCTTT.

DNA for the CDR3: TGTGCCAGCAGCCCAGGGGGCTCTCGATCACCCCTCCACTTT. Amino acid sequence: CASSPGGSRSPLHF. The chain uses TRBV14 and TRBJ1-6; 8 bases align to TRBD1. This CDR3 is built from 14 residues. In germline, CDR1 is SGHDN, CDR2 FVKESK. V gave up 4 bases and J gave up 10 bases; unmatched junction bases: 6.

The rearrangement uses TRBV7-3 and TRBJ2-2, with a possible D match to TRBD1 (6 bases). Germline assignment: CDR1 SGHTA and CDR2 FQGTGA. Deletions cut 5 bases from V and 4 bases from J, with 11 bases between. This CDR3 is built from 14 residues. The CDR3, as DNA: TGTGCCAGCAGCCCAGGGGCCGGCACCGGGGAGCTGTTTTTT. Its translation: CASSPGAGTGELFF.

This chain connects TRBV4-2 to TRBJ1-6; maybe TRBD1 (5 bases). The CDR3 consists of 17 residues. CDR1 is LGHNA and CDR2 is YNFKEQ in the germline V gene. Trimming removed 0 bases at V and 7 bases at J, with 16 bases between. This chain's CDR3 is CASSQDLVGRANSPLHF. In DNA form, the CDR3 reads TGTGCCAGCAGCCAAGACTTAGTGGGCAGGGCAAATTCACCCCTCCACTTT.

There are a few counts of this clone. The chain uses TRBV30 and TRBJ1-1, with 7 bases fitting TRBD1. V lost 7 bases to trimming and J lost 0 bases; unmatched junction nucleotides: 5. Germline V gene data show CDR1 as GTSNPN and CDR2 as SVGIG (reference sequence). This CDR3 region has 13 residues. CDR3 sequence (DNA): TGTGCCTCCCAGACAGGGCTGAACACTGAAGCTTTCTTT. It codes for CASQTGLNTEAFF.

The CDR3 DNA is TGTGCCTGGCTAGGACAAGGCCTTTCTGGAAACACCATATATTTT. Translation: CAWLGQGLSGNTIYF. The chain joins TRBV30 to TRBJ1-3; possible D gene TRBD1, 5 bases. V lost 5 bases and J lost 1, with 15 bases in between. The CDR3 loop spans 15 amino acids. Germline CDR1 is GTSNPN and CDR2 is SVGIG (reference sequence).

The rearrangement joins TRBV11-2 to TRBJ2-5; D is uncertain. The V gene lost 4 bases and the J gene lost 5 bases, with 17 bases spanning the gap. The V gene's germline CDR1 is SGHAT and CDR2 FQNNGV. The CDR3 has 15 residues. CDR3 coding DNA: TGTGCCAGCAGCTACCAGACTCCGCCGAGGGAGACCCAGTACTTC. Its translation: CASSYQTPPRETQYF.

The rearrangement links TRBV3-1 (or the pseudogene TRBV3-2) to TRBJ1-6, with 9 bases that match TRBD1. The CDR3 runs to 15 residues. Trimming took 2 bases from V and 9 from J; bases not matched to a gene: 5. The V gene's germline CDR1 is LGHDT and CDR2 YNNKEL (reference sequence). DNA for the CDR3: TGTGCCAGCAGCCAAAGGACAGGGGATAGTTCACCCCTCCACTTT. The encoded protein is CASSQRTGDSSPLHF.

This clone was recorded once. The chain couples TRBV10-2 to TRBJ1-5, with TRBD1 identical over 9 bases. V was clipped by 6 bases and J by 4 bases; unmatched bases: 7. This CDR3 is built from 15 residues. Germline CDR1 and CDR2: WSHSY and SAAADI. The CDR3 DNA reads TGCGCCAGCAGAGCGGGGACAGGGAGTAATCAGCCCCAGCATTTT. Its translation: CASRAGTGSNQPQHF.